Included here is one T cell receptor beta chain sequence, with context. The data are from a study of T cell responses to AZD1222 COVID-19 vaccine. The CDR3 is made up of 12 amino acids. The V gene's germline CDR1 is KGHDR and CDR2 SFDVKD. With 5 bases removed from V and 7 bases from J, the gap between germline ends came to 8 bases. TCRdb's table, derived via immunoSEQ multiplex PCR, lists solely in-frame clones and lacks some. Of around 76,000 clones detected, roughly 84% appear once; the ten largest clones hold around 13%. This TCR derives from an adult in good health. The rearrangement links TRBV24-1 to TRBJ2-1; the D is unclear. The input for sequencing was peripheral blood, taken on day 0 of AZD1222 vaccination. CDR3 sequence: CATSGGGNEQFF. The CDR3 bases are TGTGCCACCAGTGGGGGTGGAAATGAGCAGTTCTTC.